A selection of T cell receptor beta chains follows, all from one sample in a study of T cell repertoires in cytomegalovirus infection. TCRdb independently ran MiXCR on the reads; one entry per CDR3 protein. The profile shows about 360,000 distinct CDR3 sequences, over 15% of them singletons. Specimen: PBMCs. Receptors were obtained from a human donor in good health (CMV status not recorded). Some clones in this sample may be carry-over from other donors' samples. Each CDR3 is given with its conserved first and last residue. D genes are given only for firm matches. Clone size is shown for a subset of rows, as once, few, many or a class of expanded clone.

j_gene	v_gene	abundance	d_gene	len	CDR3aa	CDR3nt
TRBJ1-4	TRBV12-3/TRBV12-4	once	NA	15	CAGSGPGGTNEKLFF	TGTGCCGGCAGTGGCCCCGGGGGAACTAATGAAAAACTGTTTTTT
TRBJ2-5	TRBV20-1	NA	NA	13	CSARDRGTETQYF	TGCAGTGCTAGAGACAGGGGCACGGAGACCCAGTACTTC
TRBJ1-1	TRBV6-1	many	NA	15	CAQREVGAPNTEAFF	TGTGCCCAAAGAGAGGTGGGGGCTCCGAACACTGAAGCTTTCTTT
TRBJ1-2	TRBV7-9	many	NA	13	CASRQAENYGYTF	TGTGCCAGCAGACAAGCAGAGAACTATGGCTACACCTTC
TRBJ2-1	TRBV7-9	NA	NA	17	CASSPRVTLNFYNEQFF	TGTGCCAGCAGCCCCAGGGTGACGCTAAACTTCTACAATGAGCAGTTCTTC
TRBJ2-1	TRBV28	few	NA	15	CASSLRGGGRNEQFF	TGTGCCAGCAGTTTAAGAGGGGGGGGTAGGAATGAGCAGTTCTTC
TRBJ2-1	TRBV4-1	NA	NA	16	CASSQEVAEPYNEQFF	TGCGCCAGCAGCCAAGAGGTTGCGGAGCCCTACAATGAGCAGTTCTTC
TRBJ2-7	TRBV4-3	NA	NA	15	CASSQGPGVPYEQYF	TGCGCCAGCAGCCAAGGGCCGGGGGTCCCTTACGAGCAGTACTTC
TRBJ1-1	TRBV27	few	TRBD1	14	CASRGQGANTEAFF	TGTGCCAGCAGGGGACAGGGGGCCAACACTGAAGCTTTCTTT
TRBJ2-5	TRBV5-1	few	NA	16	CASSLGLTKTGETQYF	TGCGCCAGCAGCCTCGGCCTAACTAAGACCGGGGAGACCCAGTACTTC
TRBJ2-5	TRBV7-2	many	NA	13	CASSLQAMETQYF	TGTGCCAGCAGCTTACAAGCAATGGAGACCCAGTACTTC
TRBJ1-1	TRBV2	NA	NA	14	CASHREGMNTEAFF	TGTGCCAGCCACAGGGAAGGCATGAACACTGAAGCTTTCTTT
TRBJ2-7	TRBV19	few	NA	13	CATAWDGTYEQYF	TGTGCCACCGCGTGGGACGGCACCTACGAGCAGTACTTC